This T cell receptor (beta chain) was obtained from a study of T cells in Graves' hyperthyroidism and ophthalmopathy. General observations from the study: Ophthalmopathy was told apart from stable hyperthyroidism by a 13 V-J model. Clonotypes that were expanded in thyroid above 0.001 mostly appeared in blood too. The model forecast ophthalmopathy, anticipating it by a median approximately 7 months before onset.

Using RNA transcripts as the source, TCR beta CDR3 regions were amplified. The TCR CDR3 first-round RT-PCR relied on the HTBI primer set. TCRdb re-derived calls from the multiplex PCR reads in MiXCR, one entry per CDR3 protein. The sample has a few hundred thousand distinct CDR3 sequences; roughly 46% are singletons. The germline V gene has CDR1 SNHLY and CDR2 FYNNEI. The CDR3 spans 13 residues. V gave up 6 bases and J gave up 6 bases, with 12 bases separating them. This clonotype was recorded a few times. What it binds is unknown. Graves' hyperthyroidism without ophthalmopathy progression within 18 months was termed stable.

This TCR was recovered from a woman under 30 with Graves' hyperthyroidism. Sample: peripheral blood or thyroid tissue (not recorded which). The chain uses TRBV2 and TRBJ1-5; D might be TRBD1 (5 bases). The CDR3 reads CASSSPGGQPQHF. The CDR3 DNA reads as TGTGCCAGCAGCTCTCCTGGGGGTCAGCCCCAGCATTTT.